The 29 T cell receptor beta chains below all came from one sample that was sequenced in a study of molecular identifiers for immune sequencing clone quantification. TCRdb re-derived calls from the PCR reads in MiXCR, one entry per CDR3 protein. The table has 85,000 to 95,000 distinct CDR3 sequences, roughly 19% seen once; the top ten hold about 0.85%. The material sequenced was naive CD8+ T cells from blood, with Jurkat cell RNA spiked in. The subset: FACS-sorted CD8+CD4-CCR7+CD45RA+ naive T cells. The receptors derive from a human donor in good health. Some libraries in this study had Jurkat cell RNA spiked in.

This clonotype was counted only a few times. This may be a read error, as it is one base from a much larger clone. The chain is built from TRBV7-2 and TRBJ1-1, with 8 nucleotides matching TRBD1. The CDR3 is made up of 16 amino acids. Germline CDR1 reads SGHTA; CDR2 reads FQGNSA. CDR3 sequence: CASSLVHGQGGIEALF. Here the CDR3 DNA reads TGTGCCAGCAGCTTAGTCCACGGACAGGGAGGTATTGAAGCTCTCTTT.

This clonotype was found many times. In nucleotides, the CDR3 is TGTGCCAGCAGTTACTTCGACAGGGGGCAGCCCCAGCATTTT. Protein sequence: CASSYFDRGQPQHF. The chain is built from TRBV6-2 or TRBV6-3 and TRBJ1-5, with TRBD1 matching 9 bases. The ends lost 1 base at V and 7 bases at J; junction bases unmatched: 2. The CDR3 length is 14 residues. In germline, CDR1 is MNHEY, CDR2 SVGEGT.

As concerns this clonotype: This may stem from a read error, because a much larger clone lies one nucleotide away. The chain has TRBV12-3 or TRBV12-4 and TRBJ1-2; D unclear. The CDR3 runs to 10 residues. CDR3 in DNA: TGTGCCAGCAGTTGCAAGGGCTGCACCTTC. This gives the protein CASSCKGCTF.

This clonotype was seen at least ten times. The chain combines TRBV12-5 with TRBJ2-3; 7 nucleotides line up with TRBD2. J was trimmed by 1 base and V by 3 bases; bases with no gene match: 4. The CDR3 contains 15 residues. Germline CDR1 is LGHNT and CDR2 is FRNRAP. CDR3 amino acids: CASGFSSGGTDTQYF. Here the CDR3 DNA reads TGTGCTAGTGGTTTTTCCAGCGGGGGCACAGATACGCAGTATTTT.

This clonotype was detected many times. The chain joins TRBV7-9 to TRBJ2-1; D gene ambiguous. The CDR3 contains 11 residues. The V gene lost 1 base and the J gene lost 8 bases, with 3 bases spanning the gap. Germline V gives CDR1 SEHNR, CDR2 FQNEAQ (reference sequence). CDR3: CASSLEDEQFF. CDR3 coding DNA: TGTGCCAGCAGCTTAGAAGATGAGCAGTTCTTC.

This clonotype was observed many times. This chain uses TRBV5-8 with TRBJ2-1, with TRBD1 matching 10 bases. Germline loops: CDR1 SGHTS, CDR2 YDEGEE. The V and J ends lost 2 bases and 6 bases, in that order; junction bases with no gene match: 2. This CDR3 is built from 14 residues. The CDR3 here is CASSLGTGVNEQFF. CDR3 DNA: TGTGCCAGCAGCTTAGGGACAGGGGTCAATGAGCAGTTCTTC.

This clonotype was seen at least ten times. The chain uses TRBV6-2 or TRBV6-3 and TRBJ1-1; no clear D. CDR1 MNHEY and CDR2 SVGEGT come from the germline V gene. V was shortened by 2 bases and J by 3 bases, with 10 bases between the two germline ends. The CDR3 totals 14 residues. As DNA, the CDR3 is TGTGCCAGCAGTTACCTGATCGGCTACACTGAAGCTTTCTTT. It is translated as CASSYLIGYTEAFF.

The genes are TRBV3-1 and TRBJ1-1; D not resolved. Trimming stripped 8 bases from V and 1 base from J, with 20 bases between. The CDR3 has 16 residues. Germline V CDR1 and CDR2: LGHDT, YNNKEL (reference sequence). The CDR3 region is CASGRLVPGWNTEAFF. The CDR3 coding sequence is TGTGCCAGCGGCCGATTGGTTCCAGGCTGGAACACTGAAGCTTTCTTT.

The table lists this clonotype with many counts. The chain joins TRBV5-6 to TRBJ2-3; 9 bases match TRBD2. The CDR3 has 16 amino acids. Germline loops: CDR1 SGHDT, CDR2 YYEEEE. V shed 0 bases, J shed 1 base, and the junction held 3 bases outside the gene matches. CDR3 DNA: TGTGCCAGCAGCTTGGTCCGGACTAGCGGCACAGATACGCAGTATTTT. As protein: CASSLVRTSGTDTQYF.

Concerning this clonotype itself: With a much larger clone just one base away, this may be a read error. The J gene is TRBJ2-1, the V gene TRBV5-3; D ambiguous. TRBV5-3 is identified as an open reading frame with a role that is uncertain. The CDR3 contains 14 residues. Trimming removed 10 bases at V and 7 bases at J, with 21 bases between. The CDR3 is CACSFGYGWNEQFF. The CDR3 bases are TGTGCCTGCAGCTTCGGCTACGGGTGGAATGAGCAGTTCTTC.

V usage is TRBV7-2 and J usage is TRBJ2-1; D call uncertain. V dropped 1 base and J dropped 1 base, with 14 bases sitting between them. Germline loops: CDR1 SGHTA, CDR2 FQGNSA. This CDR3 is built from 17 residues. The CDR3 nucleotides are TGTGCCAGCAGCTTAGTGGTAGGGCAGGCATCCTACAATGAGCAGTTCTTC. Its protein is CASSLVVGQASYNEQFF.

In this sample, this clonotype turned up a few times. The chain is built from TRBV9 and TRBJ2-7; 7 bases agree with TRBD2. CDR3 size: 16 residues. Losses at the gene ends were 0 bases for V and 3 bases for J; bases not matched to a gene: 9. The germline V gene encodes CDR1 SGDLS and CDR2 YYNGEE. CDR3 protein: CASSVGLGREVYEQYF. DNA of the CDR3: TGTGCCAGCAGCGTAGGGCTAGGCCGGGAGGTCTACGAGCAGTACTTC.

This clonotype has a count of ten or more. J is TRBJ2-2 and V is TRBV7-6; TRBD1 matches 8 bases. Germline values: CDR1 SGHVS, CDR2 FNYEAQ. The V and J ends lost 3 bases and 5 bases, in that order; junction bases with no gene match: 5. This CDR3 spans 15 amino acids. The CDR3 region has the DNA TGTGCCAGCAGCTTCGGACAGGGAGCAACCGGGGAGCTGTTTTTT. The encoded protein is CASSFGQGATGELFF.

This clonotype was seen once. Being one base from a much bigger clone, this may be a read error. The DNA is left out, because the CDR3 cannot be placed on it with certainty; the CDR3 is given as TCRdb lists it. The CDR3 reads CASSWPGQPNYGCTF. This chain joins TRBV5-3 and TRBJ1-2; TRBD1 is the table's D call and was not checked against the DNA. TRBV5-3 is flagged as an ORF with uncertain function. The length of the CDR3 is 15 amino acids, counting both ends.

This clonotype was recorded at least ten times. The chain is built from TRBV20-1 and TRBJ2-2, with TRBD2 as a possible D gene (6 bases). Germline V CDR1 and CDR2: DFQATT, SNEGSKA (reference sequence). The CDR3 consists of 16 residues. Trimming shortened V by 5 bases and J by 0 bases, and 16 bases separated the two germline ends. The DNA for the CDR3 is TGCAGTGCTGGACCCGCAAGGGAGGCGAACACCGGGGAGCTGTTTTTT. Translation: CSAGPAREANTGELFF.

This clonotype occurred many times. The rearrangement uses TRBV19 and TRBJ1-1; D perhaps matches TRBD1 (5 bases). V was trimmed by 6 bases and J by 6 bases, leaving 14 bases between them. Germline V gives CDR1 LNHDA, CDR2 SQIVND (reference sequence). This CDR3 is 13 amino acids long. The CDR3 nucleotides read TGTGCCAGTAGCTTCAGAGGGGACGCTGAAGCTTTCTTT. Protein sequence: CASSFRGDAEAFF.

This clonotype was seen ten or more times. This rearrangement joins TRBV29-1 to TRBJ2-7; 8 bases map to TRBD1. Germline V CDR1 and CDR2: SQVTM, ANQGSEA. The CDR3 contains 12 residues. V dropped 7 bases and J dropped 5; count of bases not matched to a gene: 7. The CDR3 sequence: CSAQGAPDEQYF. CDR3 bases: TGCAGCGCTCAGGGGGCGCCGGACGAGCAGTACTTC.

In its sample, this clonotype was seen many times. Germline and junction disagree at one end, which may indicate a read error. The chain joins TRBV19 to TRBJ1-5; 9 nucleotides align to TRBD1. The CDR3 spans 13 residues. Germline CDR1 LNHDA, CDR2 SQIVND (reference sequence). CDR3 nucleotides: TGTGCCAGTACCGGGACAGGGTTCCAGCCCCGGCATTTT. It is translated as CASTGTGFQPRHF.

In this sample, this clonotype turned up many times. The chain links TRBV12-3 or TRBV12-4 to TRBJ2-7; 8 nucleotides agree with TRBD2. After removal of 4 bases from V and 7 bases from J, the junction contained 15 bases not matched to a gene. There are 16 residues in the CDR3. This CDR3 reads CASSSYRQAGAGEQYF. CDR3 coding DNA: TGTGCCAGCAGTTCCTATAGACAAGCGGGGGCGGGGGAGCAGTACTTC.

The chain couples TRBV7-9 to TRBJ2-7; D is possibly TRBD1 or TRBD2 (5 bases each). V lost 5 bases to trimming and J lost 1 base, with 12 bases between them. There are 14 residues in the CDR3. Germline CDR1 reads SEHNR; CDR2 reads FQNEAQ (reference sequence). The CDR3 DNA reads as TGTGCCAGCAGCCCCCGGGACGGTTCCTACGAGCAGTACTTC. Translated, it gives CASSPRDGSYEQYF.

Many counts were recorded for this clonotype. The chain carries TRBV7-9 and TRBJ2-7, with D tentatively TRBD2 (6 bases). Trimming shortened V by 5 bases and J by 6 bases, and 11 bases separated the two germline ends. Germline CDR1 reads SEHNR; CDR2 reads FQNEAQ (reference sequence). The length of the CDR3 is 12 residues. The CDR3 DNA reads TGTGCCAGCAGCCAAGTGGAGGGCGAGCAGTACTTC. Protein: CASSQVEGEQYF.

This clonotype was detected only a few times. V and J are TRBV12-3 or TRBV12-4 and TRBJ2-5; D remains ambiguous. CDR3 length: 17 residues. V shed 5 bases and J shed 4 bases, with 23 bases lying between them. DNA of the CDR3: TGTGCCAGCAGTCCTAGTACCGCCCAGTTAGGTGGAGAGACCCAGTACTTC. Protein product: CASSPSTAQLGGETQYF.

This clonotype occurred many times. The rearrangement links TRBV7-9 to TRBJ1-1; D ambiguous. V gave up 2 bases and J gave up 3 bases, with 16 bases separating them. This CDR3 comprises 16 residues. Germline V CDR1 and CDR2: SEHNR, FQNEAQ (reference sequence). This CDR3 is CASSLTVAGWDTEAFF. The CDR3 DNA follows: TGTGCCAGCAGCTTAACCGTGGCAGGCTGGGACACTGAAGCTTTCTTT. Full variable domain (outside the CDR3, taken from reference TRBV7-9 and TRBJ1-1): DTGVSQNPRHKITKRGQNVTFRCDPISEHNRLYWYRQTLGQGPEFLTYFQNEAQLEKSRLLSDRFSAERPKGSFSTLEIQRTEQGDSAMYLCASSLTVAGWDTEAFFGQGTRLTVV.

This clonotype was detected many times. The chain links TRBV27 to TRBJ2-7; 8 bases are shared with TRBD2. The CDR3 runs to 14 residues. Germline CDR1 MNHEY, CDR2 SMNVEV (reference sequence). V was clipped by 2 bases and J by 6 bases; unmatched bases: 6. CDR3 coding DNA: TGTGCCAGCAGTTTACACGGACTAGCTTCCGAGCAGTACTTC. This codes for CASSLHGLASEQYF.

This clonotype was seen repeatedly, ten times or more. CDR3 amino acids: CASSLASGGITYEQYF. The CDR3 DNA reads as TGTGCCAGCAGTTTAGCCTCAGGAGGTATTACCTACGAGCAGTACTTC. V usage is TRBV12-3 or TRBV12-4 and J usage is TRBJ2-7, with D perhaps TRBD2 (5 bases). The CDR3 has 16 amino acids. V shed 0 bases and J shed 2 bases, with 14 bases lying between them.

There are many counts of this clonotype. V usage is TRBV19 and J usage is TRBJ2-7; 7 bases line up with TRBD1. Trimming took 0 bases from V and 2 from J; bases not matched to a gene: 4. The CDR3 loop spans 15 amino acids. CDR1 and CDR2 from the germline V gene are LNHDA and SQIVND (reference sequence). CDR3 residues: CASSIDGTATYEQYF. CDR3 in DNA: TGTGCCAGTAGTATAGACGGGACAGCAACCTACGAGCAGTACTTC.

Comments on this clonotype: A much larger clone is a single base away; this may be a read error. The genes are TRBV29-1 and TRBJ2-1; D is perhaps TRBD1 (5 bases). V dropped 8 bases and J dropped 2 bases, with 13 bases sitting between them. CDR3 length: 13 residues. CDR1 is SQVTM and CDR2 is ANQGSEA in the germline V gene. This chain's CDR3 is CSREQAPYNEQFF. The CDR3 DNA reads TGCAGCAGGGAACAGGCCCCCTACAATGAGCAGTTCTTC.

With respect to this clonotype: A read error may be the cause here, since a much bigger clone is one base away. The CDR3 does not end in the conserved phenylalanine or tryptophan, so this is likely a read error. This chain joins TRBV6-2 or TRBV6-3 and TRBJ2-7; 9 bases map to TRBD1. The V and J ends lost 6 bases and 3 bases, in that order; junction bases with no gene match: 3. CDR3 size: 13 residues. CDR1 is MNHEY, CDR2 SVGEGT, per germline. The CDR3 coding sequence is TGTGCCAGCAGCCGGGGACAGGGCTACGAGCAGTACCTC. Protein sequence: CASSRGQGYEQYL.

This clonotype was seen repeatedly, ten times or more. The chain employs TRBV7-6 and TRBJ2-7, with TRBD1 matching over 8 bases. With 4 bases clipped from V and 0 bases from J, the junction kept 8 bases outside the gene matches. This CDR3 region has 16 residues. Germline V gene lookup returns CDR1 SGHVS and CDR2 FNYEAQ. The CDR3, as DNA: TGTGCCAGCAGCTCACTTCAGGGGGCTGACTCCTACGAGCAGTACTTC. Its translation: CASSSLQGADSYEQYF.